Listed here is a single TCR beta chain. It lacks a known antigen. Qualities for individual bases were not recorded, and no much larger clone is one base off. Synthetic TCR analog templates were spiked into each PCR so that absolute template abundance could be estimated from read counts. The immunoSEQ assay used bias-controlled V and J gene primers to amplify TCRbeta CDR3 regions from genomic DNA. Sequencing of rearranged TCRbeta segments was performed at approximately 20X coverage. As for the authors' bioinformatics: Clustering was used to correct sequencing errors, and CDR3s were annotated against IMGT so that V, D and J genes could be assigned. Out-of-frame and stop-codon sequences were excluded, and only productive TCRbeta rearrangements were used in downstream analyses. Clonality was computed as one minus Shannon entropy normalized by the log of the number of unique productive sequences. Fisher's exact test with Benjamini-Hochberg correction, at a threshold of adjusted p below 0.01, was used to find clones that differed between time points or between blood and tumor. TCRdb stores this immuneACCESS table with in-frame sequences only. Part of the clones is absent; in the studies checked, under half of the shortfall reflects unresolved V genes, and no reason is known for the rest. Clone size and the V and J calls come from that table; the DNA yielded D and trimming. This sample is represented by around 110,000 clones; more than 85% of them were singletons. The ten largest clonotypes hold less than 4.5% of the sample.

The sample originates from a study of PD-L1 blockade in urothelial cancer (dated by TCRdb to about 2017). As for the study more broadly: Every patient began therapy in about 2014 and was given atezolizumab 1,200 mg intravenously every 3 weeks. Pretreatment tumor samples, along with matched peripheral blood serially collected before and after atezolizumab treatment, were subjected to TCR sequencing. Patients had an ECOG performance status of 0 or 1 and had received between 0 and 3 prior chemotherapy regimens. Around 29 patients had pretreatment blood TCR-seq, some 25 had at least one posttreatment blood collection, and some 25 had tumor TCR-seq. About 85% of the 29 patients were males with bladder-origin urothelial cancer, and about 65% of the roughly 29 reported a prior smoking history. The study was an exploratory multi-omic analysis of somatic, immune and clinical correlates of response to PD-L1 blockade with atezolizumab in urothelial cancer. Blood samples were analyzed 3 weeks after the start of treatment (second dose) and 6 weeks after the start of treatment. Durable clinical benefit was defined as progression-free survival longer than 6 months, and TCR features were also tested against progression-free and overall survival. In the same patients who had TCR sequencing, pretreatment tumors also underwent whole exome sequencing and RNA sequencing. Blood samples gave a median of around 140,000 T cells and tens of thousands of unique TCRs, with a median clonality of 0.080. Durable clinical benefit was achieved by nine patients but not by the remaining 20.

The research as a whole found: Greater expansion of tumor-associated TCR clones in peripheral blood 3 weeks after the start of treatment was observed in patients with durable benefit (n of about 20, p = 0.022). A pretreatment peripheral blood TCR clonality below the median was linked to improved progression-free and overall survival. Because the sample size was small (n ≈ 27) and many exploratory analyses were performed, the results are intended to be hypothesis-generating.

In the germline V gene, CDR1 corresponds to SGDLS and CDR2 to YYNGEE. V loses 7 bases, J loses 8 bases, and the germline ends lie 15 bases apart. The CDR3 numbers 12 residues from cysteine through phenylalanine. Of the read, only the CDR3 DNA is kept; its 36 bases are in frame from base 1. In the paper's terms, the time point label means: peripheral blood 6 weeks after treatment start. A total of roughly 31 patients with locally advanced or metastatic urothelial carcinoma, treated at Memorial Sloan Kettering on a trial protocol, made up the cohort. Peripheral blood mononuclear cells were collected pretreatment and during treatment, with between 1 and 8 total time points per patient. The Qiagen DNeasy Blood extraction kit was used to purify genomic DNA from total PBMCs and tumor samples. Collected pretreatment and during treatment, PBMCs were isolated and stored as previously described.

The receptor was isolated from a man in his 60s with urothelial cancer. The chain was built from TRBV9 and TRBJ1-2; no confident D gene assignment can be made. The input for sequencing was PBMCs, taken around atezolizumab (anti-PD-L1) treatment. This receptor carries the CDR3 CASSGVARGYTF. The DNA reads as follows: TGTGCCAGCTCCGGGGTAGCGAGGGGCTACACCTTC.